The present TCR beta chain was sequenced within a study of blood T cell repertoires in COVID-19 (TCRdb year 2020). With respect to the entire study: The collaborator samples originated in the United States, Italy and Spain and spanned the acute and convalescent phases of COVID-19. The prospective study material was composed of cDNA or gDNA derived from T cells, B-cell-depleted T cells, or PBMCs. The dataset comprised deeply sampled blood TCRbeta repertoires from subjects exposed to, actively infected with, or recovered from COVID-19. The repertoires were made available in a free public database intended to serve as a resource for research on the immune response to SARS-CoV-2. The samples were drawn from the first 160 participants of the ongoing ImmuneRACE study and from 1,254 subjects provided by 6 global collaborators. Nearly every sample came with metadata listing a de-identified subject ID, COVID-19 status, age in years and sex. Where available, HLA class I and class II types were taken from metadata supplied by the sample provider and were not determined by assay-based typing.

TCRbeta CDR3 regions were amplified from genomic DNA by means of the immunoSEQ Assay, a bias-controlled multiplex PCR. The study's processing was this. Nucleated cell counts per sample were estimated from amplification of reference gene primers within the assay. To quantify the absolute abundance of each unique TCRbeta CDR3 rearrangement, sequence reads were collapsed and filtered. For each sample, productive Simpson clonality was calculated by taking the square root of Simpson's diversity index across productive rearrangements. This is the immuneACCESS table as TCRdb keeps it, with only in-frame sequences that have V and J called. A part of the clones is gone; compared with another copy, unresolved V genes explain less than half, and the rest is unexplained. V, J and clone size were drawn from that table, and D and trimming were deduced from the DNA. A total of under 130,000 clones appear in this sample, approximately 78% of them only once. Over 15% of the sample rests with the top ten.

Broad study findings and their caveats: Clinical and demographic metadata were provided uncurated, with the amount varying by source and participant.

On this clone: It lacks a known antigen. No per-base quality is available; no much larger clone lies one base away.

The collaborating institutions used their own protocols to collect whole blood in K2EDTA tubes. For TCRbeta analysis, collaborator samples were shipped as frozen whole blood, as isolated PBMCs, or as DNA extracted from either sample type. The material sequenced was peripheral blood. This clonotype was obtained from a woman aged 80 or older with acute or convalescent COVID-19.

Read as DNA, the sequence is TGTGCCAGCAGTCTGGGACTAGCGGGAGAGGTAGCCAAAAACATTCAGTACTTC. The translation is CASSLGLAGEVAKNIQYF. This sequence uses TRBV28 and TRBJ2-4; 14 nucleotides in the junction match TRBD2. The germline V gene supplies CDR1 MDHEN and CDR2 SYDVKM. For this chain, trimming is 5 bases at the V end and 0 bases at the J end, and the number of junction bases without a gene match is 6. Taken from cysteine to phenylalanine, the CDR3 has 18 residues. The retained sequence is limited to the CDR3, 54 bases, with the frame set at the first base.